In its sample, the clone carrying this T cell receptor beta chain was seen a few times. A much larger clone is a single base away; this may be a read error. This record belongs to a study of tumor-infiltrating lymphocytes in primary liver carcinoma. The study co-extracted DNA and RNA from around 18-30 mg of unsorted bulk tissue. Patients were treatment-naive with chronic HBV infection. More than 80% viable tumor cells made up every tumor sample. Constant-region priming of approximately 0.55 ug total RNA yielded TCR beta cDNA. Nested multiplex PCR, run for three rounds with slightly modified ARM-PCR, yielded TCR beta libraries. TCRdb ran MiXCR on the multiplex PCR reads and lists one entry per CDR3 protein. The sample includes about 120,000 distinct CDR3 sequences, 50% to 70% seen only once; the top ten take 7% to 10%. The sample taken for sequencing was liver tumor tissue from sampling region 1. Indicated subset: tumor region T1, superior pole. This sequence originates from a woman in her sixties with primary liver carcinoma and hepatitis B virus infection.

CDR3 in amino acids: CVSTGAYSYEQYF. The CDR3 nucleotides are TGTGTCAGCACGGGGGCTTACTCCTACGAGCAGTACTTC. The chain carries TRBV12-3 or TRBV12-4 and TRBJ2-7; D is possibly TRBD1 or TRBD2 (6 bases each). The CDR3 contains 13 residues.